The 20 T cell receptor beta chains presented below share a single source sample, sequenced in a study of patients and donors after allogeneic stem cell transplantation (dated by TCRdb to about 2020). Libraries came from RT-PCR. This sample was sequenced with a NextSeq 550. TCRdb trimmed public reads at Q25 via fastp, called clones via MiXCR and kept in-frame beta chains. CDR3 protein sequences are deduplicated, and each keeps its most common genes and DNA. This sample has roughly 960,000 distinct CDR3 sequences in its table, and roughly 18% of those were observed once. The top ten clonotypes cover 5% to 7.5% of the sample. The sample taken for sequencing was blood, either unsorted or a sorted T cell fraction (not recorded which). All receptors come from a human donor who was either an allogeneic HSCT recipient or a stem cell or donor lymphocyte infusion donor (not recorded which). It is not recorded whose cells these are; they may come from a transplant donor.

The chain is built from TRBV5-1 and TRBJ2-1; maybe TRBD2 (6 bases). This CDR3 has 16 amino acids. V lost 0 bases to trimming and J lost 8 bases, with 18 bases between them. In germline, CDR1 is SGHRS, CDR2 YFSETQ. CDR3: CASSLAGGAGNDEQFF. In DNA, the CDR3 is TGCGCCAGCAGCTTGGCGGGCGGGGCAGGGAACGATGAGCAGTTCTTC.

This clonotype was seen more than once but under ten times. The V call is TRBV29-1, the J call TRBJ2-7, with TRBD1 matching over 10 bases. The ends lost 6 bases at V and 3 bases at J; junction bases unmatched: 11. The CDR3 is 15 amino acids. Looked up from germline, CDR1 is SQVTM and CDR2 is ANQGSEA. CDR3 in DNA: TGCAGCGTAGGACAGGGGGGACTAGAGATCTACGAGCAGTACTTC. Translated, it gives CSVGQGGLEIYEQYF.

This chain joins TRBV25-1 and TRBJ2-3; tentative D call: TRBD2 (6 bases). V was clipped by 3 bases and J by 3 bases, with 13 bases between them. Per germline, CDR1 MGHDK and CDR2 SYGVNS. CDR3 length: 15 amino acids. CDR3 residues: CASSDFREKTDTQYF. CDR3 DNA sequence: TGTGCCAGCAGTGATTTCCGGGAGAAAACAGATACGCAGTATTTT. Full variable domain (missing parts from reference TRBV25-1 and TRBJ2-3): EADIYQTPRYLVIGTGKKITLECSQTMGHDKMYWYQQDPGMELHLIHYSYGVNSTEKGDLSSESTVSRIRTEHFPLTLESARPSHTSQYLCASSDFREKTDTQYFGPGTRLTVL.

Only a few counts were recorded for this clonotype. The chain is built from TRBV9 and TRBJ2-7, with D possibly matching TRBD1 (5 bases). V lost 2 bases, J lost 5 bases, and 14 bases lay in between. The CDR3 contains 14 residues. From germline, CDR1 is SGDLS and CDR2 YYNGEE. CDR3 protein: CASSVLGAADEQYF. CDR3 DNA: TGTGCCAGCAGCGTTCTAGGGGCCGCGGACGAGCAGTACTTC.

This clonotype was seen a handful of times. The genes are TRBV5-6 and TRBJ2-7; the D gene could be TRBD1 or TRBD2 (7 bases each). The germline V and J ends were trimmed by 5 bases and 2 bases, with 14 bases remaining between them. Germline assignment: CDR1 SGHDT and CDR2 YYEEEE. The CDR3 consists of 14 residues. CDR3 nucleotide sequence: TGTGCCAGCAGGGGAGCGGGACAGCCCTACGAGCAGTACTTC. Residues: CASRGAGQPYEQYF. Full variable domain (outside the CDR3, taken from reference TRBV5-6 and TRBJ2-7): DAGVTQSPTHLIKTRGQQVTLRCSPKSGHDTVSWYQQALGQGPQFIFQYYEEEERQRGNFPDRFSGHQFPNYSSELNVNALLLGDSALYLCASRGAGQPYEQYFGPGTRLTVT.

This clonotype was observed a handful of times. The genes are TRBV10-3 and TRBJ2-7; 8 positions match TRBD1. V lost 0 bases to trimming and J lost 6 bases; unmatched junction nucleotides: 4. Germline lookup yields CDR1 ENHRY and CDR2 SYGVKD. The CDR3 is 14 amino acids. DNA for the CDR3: TGTGCCATCAGTGAGTCTTGGACAGGGCGCGAGCAGTACTTC. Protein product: CAISESWTGREQYF.

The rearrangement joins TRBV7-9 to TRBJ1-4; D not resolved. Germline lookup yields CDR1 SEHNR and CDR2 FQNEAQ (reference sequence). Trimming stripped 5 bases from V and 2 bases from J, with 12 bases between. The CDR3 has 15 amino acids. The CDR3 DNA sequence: TGTGCCAGCAGCCCGATGGTCCCGACTAATGAAAAACTGTTTTTT. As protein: CASSPMVPTNEKLFF. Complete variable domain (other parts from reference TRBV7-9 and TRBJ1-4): DTGVSQNPRHKITKRGQNVTFRCDPISEHNRLYWYRQTLGQGPEFLTYFQNEAQLEKSRLLSDRFSAERPKGSFSTLEIQRTEQGDSAMYLCASSPMVPTNEKLFFGSGTQLSVL.

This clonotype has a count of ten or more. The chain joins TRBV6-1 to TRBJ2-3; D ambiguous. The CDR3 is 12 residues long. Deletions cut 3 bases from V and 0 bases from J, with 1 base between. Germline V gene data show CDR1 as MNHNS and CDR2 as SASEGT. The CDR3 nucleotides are TGTGCCAGCAGTGATAGCACAGATACGCAGTATTTT. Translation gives CASSDSTDTQYF.

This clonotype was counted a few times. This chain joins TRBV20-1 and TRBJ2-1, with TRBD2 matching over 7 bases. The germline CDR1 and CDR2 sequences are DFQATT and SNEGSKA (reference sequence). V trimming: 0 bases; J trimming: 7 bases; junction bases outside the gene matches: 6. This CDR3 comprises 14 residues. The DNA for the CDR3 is TGCAGTGCTAGAGAGGGCGGGAGTGGGAATGAGCAGTTCTTC. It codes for CSAREGGSGNEQFF.

The CDR3 DNA follows: TGTGCCAGCAGTTACTCGTTGAACAGGGGGCGGTTTAATGGCTACACCTTC. This sequence encodes CASSYSLNRGRFNGYTF. The chain combines TRBV6-5 with TRBJ1-2; 9 nucleotides align to TRBD1. The CDR3 sequence is 17 residues long. V lost 0 bases and J lost 6; bases outside the gene matches: 11. CDR1 and CDR2 (germline): MNHEY, SVGAGI.

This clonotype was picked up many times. CDR3 residues: CASRGWTGTEAFF. As DNA, the CDR3 is TGTGCCAGCAGGGGGTGGACAGGGACTGAAGCTTTCTTT. The chain is built from TRBV6-1 and TRBJ1-1, with 8 nucleotides matching TRBD1. Trimming cost V 6 bases and J 5 bases; bases outside gene matches: 5. Germline lookup yields CDR1 MNHNS and CDR2 SASEGT. CDR3 size: 13 residues.

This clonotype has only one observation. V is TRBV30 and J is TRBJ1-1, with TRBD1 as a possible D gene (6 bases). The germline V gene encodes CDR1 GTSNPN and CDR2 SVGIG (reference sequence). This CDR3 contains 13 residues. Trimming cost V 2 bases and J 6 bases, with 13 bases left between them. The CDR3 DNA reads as TGTGCCTGGAGTACGGGACACGGTCCTGAAGCTTTCTTT. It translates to CAWSTGHGPEAFF. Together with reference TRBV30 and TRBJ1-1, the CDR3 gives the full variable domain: SQTIHQWPATLVQPVGSPLSLECTVEGTSNPNLYWYRQAAGRGLQLLFYSVGIGQISSEVPQNLSASRPQDRQFILSSKKLLLSDSGFYLCAWSTGHGPEAFFGQGTRLTVV.

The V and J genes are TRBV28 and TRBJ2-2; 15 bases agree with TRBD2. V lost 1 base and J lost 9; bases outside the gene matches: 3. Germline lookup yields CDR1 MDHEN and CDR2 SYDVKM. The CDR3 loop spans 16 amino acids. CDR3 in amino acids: CASSLFGTSGRWELFF. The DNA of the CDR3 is TGTGCCAGCAGTTTATTCGGGACTAGCGGGAGGTGGGAGCTGTTTTTT.

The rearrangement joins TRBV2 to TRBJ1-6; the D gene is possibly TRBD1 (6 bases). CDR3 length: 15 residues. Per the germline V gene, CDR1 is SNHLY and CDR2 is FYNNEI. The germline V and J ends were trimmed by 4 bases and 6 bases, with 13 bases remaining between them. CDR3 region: CASSVGRGVNSPLHF. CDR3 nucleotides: TGTGCCAGCAGTGTTGGCAGGGGAGTTAATTCACCCCTCCACTTT.

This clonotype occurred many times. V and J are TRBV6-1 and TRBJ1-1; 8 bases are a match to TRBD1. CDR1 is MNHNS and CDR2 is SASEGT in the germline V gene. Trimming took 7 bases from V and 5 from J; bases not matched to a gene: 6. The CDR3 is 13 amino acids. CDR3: CASTGQGRTEAFF. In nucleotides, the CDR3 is TGTGCCAGCACCGGACAGGGAAGAACTGAAGCTTTCTTT.

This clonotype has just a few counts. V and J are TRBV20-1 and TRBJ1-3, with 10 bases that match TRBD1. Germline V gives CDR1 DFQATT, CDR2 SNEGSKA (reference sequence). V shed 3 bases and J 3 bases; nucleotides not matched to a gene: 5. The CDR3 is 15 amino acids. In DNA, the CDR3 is TGCAGTGCTAGGACGACAGGGGGCAATGGAAACACCATATATTTT. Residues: CSARTTGGNGNTIYF.

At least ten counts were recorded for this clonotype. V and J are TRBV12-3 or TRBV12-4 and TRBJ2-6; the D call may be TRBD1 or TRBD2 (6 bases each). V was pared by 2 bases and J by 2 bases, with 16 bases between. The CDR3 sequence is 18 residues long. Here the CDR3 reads CASSLIGGWRTGANVLTF. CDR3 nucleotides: TGTGCCAGCAGTTTAATAGGGGGGTGGCGGACTGGGGCCAACGTCCTGACTTTC.

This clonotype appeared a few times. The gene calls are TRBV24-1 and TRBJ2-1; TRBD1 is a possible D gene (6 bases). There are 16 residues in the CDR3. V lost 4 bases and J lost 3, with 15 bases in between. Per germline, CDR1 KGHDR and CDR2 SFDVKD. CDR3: CATSDTTGNLYNEQFF. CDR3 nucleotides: TGTGCCACCAGTGACACTACAGGGAACCTCTACAATGAGCAGTTCTTC.

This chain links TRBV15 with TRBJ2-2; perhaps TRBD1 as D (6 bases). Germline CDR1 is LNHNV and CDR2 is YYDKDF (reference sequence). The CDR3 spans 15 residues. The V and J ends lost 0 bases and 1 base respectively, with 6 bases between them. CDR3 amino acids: CATSRDRGNTGELFF. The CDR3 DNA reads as TGTGCCACCAGCAGAGACAGGGGGAACACCGGGGAGCTGTTTTTT.

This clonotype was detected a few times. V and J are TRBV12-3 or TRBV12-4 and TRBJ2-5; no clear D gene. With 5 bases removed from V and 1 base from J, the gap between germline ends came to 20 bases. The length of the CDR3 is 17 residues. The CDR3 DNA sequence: TGTGCCAGCAGTCCCGTCGAACTGCTGGACCGCCAAGAGACCCAGTACTTC. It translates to CASSPVELLDRQETQYF.